This entry features one TCR beta chain sequence. Its antigen is currently unknown. These data belong to a study of cytomegalovirus exposure and HLA in healthy donors. Study observations and caveats: Clonal expansion, a later analysis showed, was greater in HLA-associated TCR beta chains than in equally common others. Prior analysis indicated that the majority of TCR beta V segments exhibited productivity approximately 87% or approximately 30% of the time. The authors reported that TCR beta sequences could predict HLA-A and HLA-B alleles. These predictions were accurate for most subjects in the first cohort.

Use of 60 Vbeta and 13 Jbeta primers characterized the PCR. The assay was immunoSEQ multiplex PCR, and TCRdb's table has in-frame clones only and misses some. Among about 180,000 clones listed, about four fifths were seen once. The CDR3 extends over 16 amino acids. Per germline, CDR1 SGHRS and CDR2 YFSETQ. V gave up 4 bases and J gave up 6 bases; unmatched junction bases: 5. The TCR comes from a man aged 18 to 29 in good health and CMV-seronegative. This rearrangement joins TRBV5-1 to TRBJ2-2; 14 bases map to TRBD2. The sequenced material came from PBMCs. The CDR3, as DNA: TGCGCCAGCAGCGGACGACTAGCGGGGGGGTCCGGGGAGCTGTTTTTT. It is translated as CASSGRLAGGSGELFF.